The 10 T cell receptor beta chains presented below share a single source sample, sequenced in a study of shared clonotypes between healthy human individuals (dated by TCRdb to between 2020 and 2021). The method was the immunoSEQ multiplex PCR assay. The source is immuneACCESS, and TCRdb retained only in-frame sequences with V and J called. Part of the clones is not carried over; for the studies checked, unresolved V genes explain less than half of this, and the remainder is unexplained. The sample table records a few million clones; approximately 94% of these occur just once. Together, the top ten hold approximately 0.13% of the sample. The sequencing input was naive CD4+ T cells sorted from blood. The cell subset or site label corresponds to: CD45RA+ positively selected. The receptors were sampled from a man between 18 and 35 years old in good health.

DNA of the CDR3: TGTGCCTCGCGATATCCAGGGGAGGATGAGCAGTTCTTC. Its translation is CASRYPGEDEQFF. This chain joins TRBV10-3 and TRBJ2-1; D may correspond to TRBD1 or TRBD2 (6 bases each). This CDR3 has 13 amino acids. Germline assignment: CDR1 ENHRY and CDR2 SYGVKD. V lost 11 bases and J 8 bases, leaving 19 bases between the germline ends.

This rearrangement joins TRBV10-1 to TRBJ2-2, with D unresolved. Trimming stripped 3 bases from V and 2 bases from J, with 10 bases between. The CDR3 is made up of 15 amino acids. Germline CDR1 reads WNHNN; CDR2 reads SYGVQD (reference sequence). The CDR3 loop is CASSDATVNTGELFF. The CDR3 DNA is TGCGCCAGCAGTGATGCGACGGTCAACACCGGGGAGCTGTTTTTT.

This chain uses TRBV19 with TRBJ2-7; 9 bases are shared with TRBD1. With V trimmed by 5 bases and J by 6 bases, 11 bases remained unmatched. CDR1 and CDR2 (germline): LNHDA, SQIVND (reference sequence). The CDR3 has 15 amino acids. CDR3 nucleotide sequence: TGTGCCAGTAGTGCTGTGGTGGGACAGGGAAGCGAGCAGTACTTC. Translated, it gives CASSAVVGQGSEQYF.

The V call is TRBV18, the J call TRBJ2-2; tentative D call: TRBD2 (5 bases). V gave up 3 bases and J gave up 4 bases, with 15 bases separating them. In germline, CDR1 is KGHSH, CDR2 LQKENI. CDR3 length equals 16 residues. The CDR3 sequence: CASSPPSWWSTGELFF. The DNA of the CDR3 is TGTGCCAGCTCACCCCCTAGCTGGTGGAGCACCGGGGAGCTGTTTTTT.

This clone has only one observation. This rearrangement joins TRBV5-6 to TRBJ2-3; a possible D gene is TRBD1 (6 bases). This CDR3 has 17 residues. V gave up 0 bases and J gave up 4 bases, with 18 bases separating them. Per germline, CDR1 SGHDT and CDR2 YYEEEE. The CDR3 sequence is CASSLGVRGWSADTQYF. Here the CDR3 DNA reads TGTGCCAGCAGCTTGGGGGTCAGGGGCTGGAGCGCAGATACGCAGTATTTT.

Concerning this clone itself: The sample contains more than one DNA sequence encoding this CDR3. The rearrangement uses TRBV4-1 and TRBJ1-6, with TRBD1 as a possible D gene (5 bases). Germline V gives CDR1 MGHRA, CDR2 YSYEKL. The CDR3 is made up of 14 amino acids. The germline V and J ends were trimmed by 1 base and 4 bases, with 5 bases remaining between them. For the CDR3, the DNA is TGCGCCAGCAGCCAAGCAGGGTATAATTCACCCCTCCACTTT. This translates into CASSQAGYNSPLHF.

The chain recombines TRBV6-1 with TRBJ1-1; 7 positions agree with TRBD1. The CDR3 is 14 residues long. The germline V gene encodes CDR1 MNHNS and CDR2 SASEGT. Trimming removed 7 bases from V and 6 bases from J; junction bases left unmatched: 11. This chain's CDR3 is CASTADRTSAEAFF. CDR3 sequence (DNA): TGTGCCAGCACCGCGGACAGGACGTCTGCTGAAGCTTTCTTT.

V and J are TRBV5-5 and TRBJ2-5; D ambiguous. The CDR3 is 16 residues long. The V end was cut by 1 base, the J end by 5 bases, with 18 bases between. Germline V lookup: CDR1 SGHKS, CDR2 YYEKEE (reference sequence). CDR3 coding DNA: TGTGCCAGCAGCTTGAAACAGTCTCTTCCTTCGGAGACCCAGTACTTC. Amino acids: CASSLKQSLPSETQYF. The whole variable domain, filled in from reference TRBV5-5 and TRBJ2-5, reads DAGVTQSPTHLIKTRGQQVTLRCSPISGHKSVSWYQQVLGQGPQFIFQYYEKEERGRGNFPDRFSARQFPNYSSELNVNALLLGDSALYLCASSLKQSLPSETQYFGPGTRLLVL.

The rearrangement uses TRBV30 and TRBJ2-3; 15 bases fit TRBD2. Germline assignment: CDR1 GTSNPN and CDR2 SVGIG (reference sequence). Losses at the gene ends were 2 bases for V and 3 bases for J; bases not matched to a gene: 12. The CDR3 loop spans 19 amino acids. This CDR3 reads CAWSFVRTSGRARTDTQYF. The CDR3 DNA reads TGTGCCTGGAGTTTCGTTAGGACTAGCGGGAGGGCCAGAACAGATACGCAGTATTTT.

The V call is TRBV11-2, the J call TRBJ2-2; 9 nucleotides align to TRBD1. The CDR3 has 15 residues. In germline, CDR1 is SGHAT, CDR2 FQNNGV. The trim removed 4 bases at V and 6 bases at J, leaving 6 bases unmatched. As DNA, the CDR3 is TGTGCCAGCAGCTCCCTACGACAGGGGGCCGGGGAGCTGTTTTTT. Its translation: CASSSLRQGAGELFF.